A selection of T cell receptor beta chains follows, all from one sample in a study of blood T cell repertoires in COVID-19. TCRdb keeps only in-frame clones here, not all; method: immunoSEQ multiplex PCR. The table shows 75,000 to 100,000 clones, with around 86% occurring only once. Sequencing was performed on peripheral blood. The receptors derive from a woman of 80 years or more with acute or convalescent COVID-19. Each CDR3 is given with its conserved first and last residue. D genes are given only for firm matches. The listing skips clone size in some rows; elsewhere it reads once, few, many or a size class.

cdr3_nt	cdr3_aa	j_call	v_call	clone_size	d_call
TGTGCCAGCAGTGGACTAGCGGGAGGGTCCTACGAGCAGTACTTC	CASSGLAGGSYEQYF	TRBJ2-7	TRBV2	NA	TRBD2
TGTGCCAGCAGTTTAGACAGAGATCAGCCCCAGCATTTT	CASSLDRDQPQHF	TRBJ1-5	TRBV6-6	NA	NA
TGTGCCAGCAGCTCAGGACAGGGGTCGACAGATACGCAGTATTTT	CASSSGQGSTDTQYF	TRBJ2-3	TRBV11-2	NA	TRBD1
TGTGCCAGCAGCTTAGTCTTGGCAGGGATGAACACTGAAGCTTTCTTT	CASSLVLAGMNTEAFF	TRBJ1-1	TRBV7-8	NA	NA
TGTGCCAGCAGCTCCGGGACAGCTTACTCCTACGAGCAGTACTTC	CASSSGTAYSYEQYF	TRBJ2-7	TRBV6-2/TRBV6-3	NA	TRBD1
TGCGCCAGCAGTGAGGCCAGGGGTCCGCAGTTCTTC	CASSEARGPQFF	TRBJ2-1	TRBV10-1	NA	NA
TGTGCCAGCAGCGCGGGACAGCCGCATGGCTACACCTTC	CASSAGQPHGYTF	TRBJ1-2	TRBV9	once	TRBD1
TGCGCCAGCAGCCAAGAATGGGGGGATGAGCAGTTCTTC	CASSQEWGDEQFF	TRBJ2-1	TRBV4-1	NA	NA
TGCGCCAGCAGCCAAGTGCTTAGCGGAGCCTACGAGCAGTACTTC	CASSQVLSGAYEQYF	TRBJ2-7	TRBV4-1	NA	NA
TGTGCCAGCAGTGAGGGCGAGACCGGGGAGCTGTTTTTT	CASSEGETGELFF	TRBJ2-2	TRBV2	few	NA
TGCGCCAGCAGCCCCGGACAGGGACGGATGGATACGCAGTATTTT	CASSPGQGRMDTQYF	TRBJ2-3	TRBV5-1	NA	TRBD1
TGTGCCAGTAGTATAGATCTACGCCGGGGGTGGGAGAGCAATCAGCCCCAGCATTTT	CASSIDLRRGWESNQPQHF	TRBJ1-5	TRBV19	NA	NA
TGTGCCAGCAGCCCAACGACTAGGTGGCAAGAGACCCAGTACTTC	CASSPTTRWQETQYF	TRBJ2-5	TRBV7-2	NA	NA
TGTGCCAGCAGCTTGGACAGGGGGCCCGGGGAGCTGTTTTTT	CASSLDRGPGELFF	TRBJ2-2	TRBV5-8	NA	TRBD1
TGTGCCAGCAGTTCCCCAGGGAGCGGGGATGGCTACACCTTC	CASSSPGSGDGYTF	TRBJ1-2	TRBV6-2/TRBV6-3	NA	NA
TGTGCCAGCAGCTTAGGTTTAGCGGGGGCACAAGAGACCCAGTACTTC	CASSLGLAGAQETQYF	TRBJ2-5	TRBV13	NA	TRBD2